The clone carrying this T cell receptor (beta chain) was seen once. Its target is not known. The PCR ran on 60 Vbeta and 13 Jbeta primers. The assay was immunoSEQ multiplex PCR, and TCRdb's table has in-frame clones only and misses some. Counted here are under 80,000 clones, 70% to 75% occurring once; the ten biggest clones make up under 7%. The data are from a study of cytomegalovirus exposure and HLA in healthy donors. General study results and limits: A few CMV-associated chains proved CMV antigen-specific in vitro.

CDR3 length: 12 residues. Per the germline V gene, CDR1 is MGHDK and CDR2 is SYGVNS. V was pared by 9 bases and J by 5 bases, with 11 bases between. The sample was PBMCs. The chain carries TRBV25-1 and TRBJ2-1, with a weak D call TRBD2 (5 bases). The receptor was isolated from a woman between 25 and 40 years old in good health and CMV-seronegative. The CDR3 DNA follows: TGTGCCAGTACCGACGGGAACAATGAGCAGTTCTTC. This gives the protein CASTDGNNEQFF.